The source of this TCR beta chain is a study of radiation and T cells in renal cell carcinoma. Whole-study context: Nephrectomy followed 15 Gy stereotactic body radiation by 4 weeks.

About this clone: The antigen remains unidentified.

Here immunoSEQ multiplex PCR was the method, and the copy in TCRdb shows in-frame clones only, minus some. The sample comprises roughly 120,000 clones, around four fifths of which are singletons, and 1.5% to 2% rests with the top ten. Overall study results and limits: No pretreatment tumor biopsies were available for baseline clonotypes. From baseline, blood top tumor clonotypes peaked at 2 weeks post-radiation.

Time point denoted: blood 2 weeks post-SBRT. Treatment defined: 15 Gy SBRT to primary tumor, nephrectomy 4 weeks later. The patient's renal cell carcinoma had clear cell pathology. J was trimmed by 7 bases and V by 5 bases; bases with no gene match: 15. This CDR3 contains 16 residues. CDR1 is SEHNR, CDR2 FQNEAQ, per germline (reference sequence). The specimen comprised blood, sampled from a patient whose treatment included radiotherapy and nephrectomy. The chain combines TRBV7-9 with TRBJ2-7, with 9 positions matching TRBD2. The clonotype was recovered from a woman in her fifties or sixties with renal cell carcinoma. This chain's CDR3 is CASSLGTSFFGEEQYF. The CDR3 DNA reads TGTGCCAGCAGCCTAGGGACTAGCTTTTTTGGAGAGGAGCAGTACTTC.